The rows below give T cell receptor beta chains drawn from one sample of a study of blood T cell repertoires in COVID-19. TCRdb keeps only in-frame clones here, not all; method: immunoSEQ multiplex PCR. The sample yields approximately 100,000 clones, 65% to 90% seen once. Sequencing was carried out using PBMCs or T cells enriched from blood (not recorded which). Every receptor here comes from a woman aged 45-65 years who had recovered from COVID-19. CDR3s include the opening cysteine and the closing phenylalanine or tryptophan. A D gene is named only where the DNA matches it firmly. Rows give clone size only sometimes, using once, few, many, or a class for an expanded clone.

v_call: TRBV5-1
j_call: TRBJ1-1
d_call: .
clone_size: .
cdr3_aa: CASSLAGELWKGTEAFF
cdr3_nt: TGCGCCAGCAGCTTGGCGGGGGAACTCTGGAAGGGCACTGAAGCTTTCTTT

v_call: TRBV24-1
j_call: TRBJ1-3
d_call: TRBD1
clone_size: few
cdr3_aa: CATSDPDRAGNTIYF
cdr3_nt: TGTGCCACCAGTGATCCTGACAGGGCTGGAAACACCATATATTTT

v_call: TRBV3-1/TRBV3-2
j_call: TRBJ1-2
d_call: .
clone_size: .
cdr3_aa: CASSQTTPAGYGYTF
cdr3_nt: TGTGCCAGCAGCCAGACGACCCCCGCGGGCTATGGCTACACCTTC

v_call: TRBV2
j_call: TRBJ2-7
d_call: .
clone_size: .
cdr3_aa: CASSVGGALYEQYF
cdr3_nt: TGTGCCAGCAGTGTTGGCGGAGCCCTCTACGAGCAGTACTTC

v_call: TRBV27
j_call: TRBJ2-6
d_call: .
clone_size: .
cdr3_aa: CASSLSGTGANVLTF
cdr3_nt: TGTGCCAGCAGTTTATCGGGCACTGGGGCCAACGTCCTGACTTTC

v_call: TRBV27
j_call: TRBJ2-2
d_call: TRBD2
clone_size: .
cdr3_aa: CASRTTDVFAGAGELFF
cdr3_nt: TGTGCCAGCAGGACAACTGACGTGTTTGCGGGGGCCGGGGAGCTGTTTTTT

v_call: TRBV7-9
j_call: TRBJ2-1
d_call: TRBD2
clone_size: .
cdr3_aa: CASSLTSGVDEQFF
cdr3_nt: TGTGCCAGCAGCTTGACTAGCGGGGTAGATGAGCAGTTCTTC

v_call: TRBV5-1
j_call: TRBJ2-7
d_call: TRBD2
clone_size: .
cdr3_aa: CASTPGRSSYEQYF
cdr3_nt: TGCGCCAGCACCCCCGGGAGGAGCTCCTACGAGCAGTACTTC

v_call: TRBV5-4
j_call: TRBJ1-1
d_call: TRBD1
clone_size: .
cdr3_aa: CASPPLTGGVNTEAFF
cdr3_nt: TGTGCCAGCCCCCCACTGACAGGGGGCGTCAACACTGAAGCTTTCTTT

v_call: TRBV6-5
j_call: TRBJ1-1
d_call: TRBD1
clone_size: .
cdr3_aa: CASSRQGMNTEAFF
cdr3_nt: TGTGCCAGCAGCAGACAGGGAATGAACACTGAAGCTTTCTTT

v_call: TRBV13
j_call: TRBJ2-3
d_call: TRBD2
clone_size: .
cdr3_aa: CASSFPSGTGDTQYF
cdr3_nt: TGTGCCAGCAGCTTTCCTAGCGGGACGGGGGATACGCAGTATTTT

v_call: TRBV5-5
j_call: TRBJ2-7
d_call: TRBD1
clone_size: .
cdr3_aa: CASSFLVDRDRAYEQYF
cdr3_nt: TGTGCCAGCAGCTTCCTTGTGGACCGGGACAGGGCGTACGAGCAGTACTTC

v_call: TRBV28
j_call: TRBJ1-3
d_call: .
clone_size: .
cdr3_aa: CASSGPGQNSGNTIYF
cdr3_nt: TGTGCCAGCAGCGGCCCGGGACAAAACTCTGGAAACACCATATATTTT

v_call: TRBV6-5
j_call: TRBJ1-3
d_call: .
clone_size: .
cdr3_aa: CASSNGRAGNTIYF
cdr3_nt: TGTGCCAGCAGTAACGGGAGAGCTGGAAACACCATATATTTT

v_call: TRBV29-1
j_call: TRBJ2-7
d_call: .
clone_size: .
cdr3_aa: CSVEDSRDEQYF
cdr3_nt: TGCAGCGTTGAAGATTCCAGGGACGAGCAGTACTTC

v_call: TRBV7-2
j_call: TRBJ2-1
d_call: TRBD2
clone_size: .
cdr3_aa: CASSSSSGTTREFF
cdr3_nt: TGTGCCAGCAGCTCCTCTAGCGGGACTACCAGGGAGTTCTTC

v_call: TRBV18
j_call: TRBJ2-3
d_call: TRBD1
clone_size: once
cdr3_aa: CASSRGQGGPDTQYF
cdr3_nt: TGTGCCAGCTCAAGGGGACAGGGTGGCCCAGATACGCAGTATTTT

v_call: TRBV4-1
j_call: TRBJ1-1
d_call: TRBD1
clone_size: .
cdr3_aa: CASIPQGGTLNTEAFF
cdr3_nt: TGCGCCAGCATACCTCAGGGGGGAACTCTGAACACTGAAGCTTTCTTT

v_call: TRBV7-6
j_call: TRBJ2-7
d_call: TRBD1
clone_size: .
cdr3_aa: CASSLGGVGTGGYEQYF
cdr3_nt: TGTGCCAGCAGCTTAGGGGGGGTGGGGACAGGGGGATACGAGCAGTACTTC

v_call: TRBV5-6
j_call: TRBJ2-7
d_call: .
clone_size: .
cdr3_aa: CASSFLRLGTTPISEQYF
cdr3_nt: TGTGCCAGCAGCTTTTTAAGATTAGGGACAACACCGATCTCCGAGCAGTACTTC

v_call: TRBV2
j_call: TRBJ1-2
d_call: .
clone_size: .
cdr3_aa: CASSLLGGSSYGYTF
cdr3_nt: TGTGCCAGCAGTCTTTTGGGGGGGTCGAGCTATGGCTACACCTTC

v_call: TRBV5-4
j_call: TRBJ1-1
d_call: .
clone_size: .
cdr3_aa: CALERGPNTEAFF
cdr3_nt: TGTGCCTTGGAAAGGGGCCCGAACACTGAAGCTTTCTTT

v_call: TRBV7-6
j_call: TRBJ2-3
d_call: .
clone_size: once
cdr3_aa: CASSLRGVVDTQYF
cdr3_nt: TGTGCCAGCAGCTTACGCGGAGTCGTGGATACGCAGTATTTT

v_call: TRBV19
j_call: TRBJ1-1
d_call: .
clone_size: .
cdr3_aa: CASSRARGASISTEAFF
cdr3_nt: TGTGCCAGTAGTAGGGCCCGGGGGGCGAGTATTTCCACTGAAGCTTTCTTT

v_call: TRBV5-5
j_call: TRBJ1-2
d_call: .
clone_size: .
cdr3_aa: CASSLDRAYGYTF
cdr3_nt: TGTGCCAGCAGCCTGGACCGAGCTTACGGCTACACCTTC

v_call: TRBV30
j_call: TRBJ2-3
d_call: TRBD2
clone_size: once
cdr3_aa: CAWNSGGFADTQYF
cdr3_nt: TGTGCCTGGAATTCGGGGGGGTTCGCAGATACGCAGTATTTT

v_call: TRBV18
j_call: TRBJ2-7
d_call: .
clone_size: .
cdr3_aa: CASSYAATSNYEQYF
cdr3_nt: TGTGCCAGCTCATACGCCGCGACTAGTAACTACGAGCAGTACTTC

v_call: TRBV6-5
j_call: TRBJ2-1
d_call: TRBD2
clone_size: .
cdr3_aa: CASRPGLEVYEQFF
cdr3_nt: TGTGCCAGCAGACCGGGACTAGAGGTATATGAGCAGTTCTTC

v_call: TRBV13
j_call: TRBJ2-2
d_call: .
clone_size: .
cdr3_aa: CASSPGAGELFF
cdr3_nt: TGTGCCAGCAGCCCAGGGGCCGGGGAGCTGTTTTTT

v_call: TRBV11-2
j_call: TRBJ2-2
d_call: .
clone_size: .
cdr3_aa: CASSLFRGANTGELFF
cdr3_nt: TGTGCCAGCAGCTTATTTCGGGGGGCAAACACCGGGGAGCTGTTTTTT

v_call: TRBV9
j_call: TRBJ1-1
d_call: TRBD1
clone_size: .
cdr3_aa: CASSKQGIAEAFF
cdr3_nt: TGTGCCAGCAGCAAACAGGGGATAGCTGAAGCTTTCTTT